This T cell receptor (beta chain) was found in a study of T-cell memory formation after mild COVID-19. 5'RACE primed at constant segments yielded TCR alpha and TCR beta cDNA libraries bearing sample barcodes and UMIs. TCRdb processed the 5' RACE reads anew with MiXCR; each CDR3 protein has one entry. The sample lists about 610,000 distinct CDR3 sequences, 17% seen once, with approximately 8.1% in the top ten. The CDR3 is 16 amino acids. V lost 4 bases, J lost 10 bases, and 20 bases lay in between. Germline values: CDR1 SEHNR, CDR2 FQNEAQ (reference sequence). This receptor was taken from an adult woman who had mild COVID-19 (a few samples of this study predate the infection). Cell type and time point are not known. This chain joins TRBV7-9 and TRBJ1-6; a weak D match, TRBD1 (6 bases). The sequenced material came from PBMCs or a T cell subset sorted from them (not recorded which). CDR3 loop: CASSSQNRQDISPLHF. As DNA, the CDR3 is TGTGCCAGCAGCTCCCAGAACCGACAGGACATCTCACCCCTCCACTTT.